Listed here are 4 T cell receptor beta chains from one sample, sequenced in a study of T cell clonality in common variable immunodeficiency. Study-wide results and caveats: Common variable immunodeficiency TCR beta sequences reportedly had fewer deletions and N-nucleotide insertions.

Data came from immunoSEQ multiplex PCR; TCRdb stores just in-frame clones and leaves some out. There are 2,600 or so clones in the sample, none observed a single time. Antigens of these TCRs are unknown. The sample comprised peripheral blood mononuclear cells. These receptors originate from a human donor with common variable immunodeficiency.

Points on this clone: The sequence runs out 3 residues before the end of the CDR3; the remainder is reconstructed from the germline J gene. This chain connects TRBV20-1 to TRBJ2-3; 8 nucleotides match TRBD2. In germline, CDR1 is DFQATT, CDR2 SNEGSKA (reference sequence). CDR3 length equals 14 residues. The V gene end was trimmed by 4 bases and the J gene end by 2 bases; junction bases not matched to a gene: 5. CDR3 DNA (partial): TGCAGTGCTACGAGCGGGGGTTCCACAGATACG. Protein: CSATSGGSTDT. The complete CDR3 sequence is CSATSGGSTDTQYF.

In this sample, this clone turned up a few times. One end of the junction does not line up with germline, which may come from a read error. The read finishes 3 residues shy of the CDR3 end, and the germline J gene is used to complete it. This rearrangement joins TRBV7-9 to TRBJ2-2; the D is unclear. This CDR3 has 12 residues. Germline CDR1 and CDR2: SEHNR and FQNEAQ (reference sequence). The CDR3 is CSSSLSVRELFF. The sequenced part of the CDR3 DNA is TGTTCCAGCAGCTTATCGGTCAGGGAG.

To note about this clone: The CDR3 goes on 3 residues after the read ends, and that part is filled in from the germline J gene. This chain uses TRBV11-2 with TRBJ2-5; tentatively, D is TRBD1 (5 bases). V gave up 4 bases and J gave up 3 bases, with 15 bases separating them. The CDR3 sequence is 15 residues long. Germline assignment: CDR1 SGHAT and CDR2 FQNNGV. The CDR3 is CASSSIPGREETQYF. The sequenced CDR3 bases are TGTGCCAGCAGCTCCATACCGGGCAGGGAAGAGACC. The full variable domain, with the rest looked up from reference TRBV11-2 and TRBJ2-5, is EAGVAQSPRYKIIEKRQSVAFWCNPISGHATLYWYQQILGQGPKLLIQFQNNGVVDDSQLPKDRFSAERLKGVDSTLKIQPAKLEDSAVYLCASSSIPGREETQYFGPGTRLLVL.

This clone has just a few counts. The read terminates 3 residues before the CDR3 end, so the remaining end is supplied by the germline J gene. The V gene is TRBV30, the J gene TRBJ1-4, with TRBD1 identical over 7 bases. This CDR3 spans 15 amino acids. V shed 1 base and J 3 bases; nucleotides not matched to a gene: 5. Germline V CDR1 and CDR2: GTSNPN, SVGIG (reference sequence). The CDR3 here is CAWSAHRGPNEKLFF. The sequenced part of the CDR3 DNA is TGTGCCTGGAGTGCCCACAGGGGACCTAATGAAAAA.